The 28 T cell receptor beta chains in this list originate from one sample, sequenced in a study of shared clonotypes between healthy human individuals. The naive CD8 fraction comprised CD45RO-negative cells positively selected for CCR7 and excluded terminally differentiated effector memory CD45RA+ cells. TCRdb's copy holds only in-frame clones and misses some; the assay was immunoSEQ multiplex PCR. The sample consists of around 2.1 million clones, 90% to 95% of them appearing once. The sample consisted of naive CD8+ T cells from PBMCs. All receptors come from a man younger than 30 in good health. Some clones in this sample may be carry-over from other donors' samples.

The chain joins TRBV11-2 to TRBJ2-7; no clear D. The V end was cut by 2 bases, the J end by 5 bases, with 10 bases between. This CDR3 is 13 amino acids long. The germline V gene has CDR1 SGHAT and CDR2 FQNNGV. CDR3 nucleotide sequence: TGTGCCAGCAGCTTAAAAGTTGGGAACGAGCAGTACTTC. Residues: CASSLKVGNEQYF. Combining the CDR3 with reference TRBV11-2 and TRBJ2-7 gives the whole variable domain EAGVAQSPRYKIIEKRQSVAFWCNPISGHATLYWYQQILGQGPKLLIQFQNNGVVDDSQLPKDRFSAERLKGVDSTLKIQPAKLEDSAVYLCASSLKVGNEQYFGPGTRLTVT.

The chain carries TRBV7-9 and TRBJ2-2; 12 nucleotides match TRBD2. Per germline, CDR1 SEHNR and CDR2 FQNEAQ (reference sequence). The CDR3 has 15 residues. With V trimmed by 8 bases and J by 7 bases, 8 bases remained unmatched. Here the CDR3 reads CASHRLAGEVGELFF. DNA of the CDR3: TGTGCCAGCCATCGACTAGCGGGAGAAGTCGGGGAGCTGTTTTTT.

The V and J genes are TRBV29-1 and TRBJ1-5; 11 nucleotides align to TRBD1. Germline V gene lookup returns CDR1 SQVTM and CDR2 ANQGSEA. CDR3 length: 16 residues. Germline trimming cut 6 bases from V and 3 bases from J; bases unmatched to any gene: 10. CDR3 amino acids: CSVLAGTGGVNQPQHF. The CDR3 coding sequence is TGCAGCGTGCTGGCTGGGACAGGGGGTGTCAATCAGCCCCAGCATTTT.

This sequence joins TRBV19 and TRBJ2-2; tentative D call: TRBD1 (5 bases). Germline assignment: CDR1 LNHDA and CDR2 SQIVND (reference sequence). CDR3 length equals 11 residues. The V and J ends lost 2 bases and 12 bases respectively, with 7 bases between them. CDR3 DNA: TGTGCCAGTAGTATACTGGGGCAGCTGTTTTTT. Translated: CASSILGQLFF.

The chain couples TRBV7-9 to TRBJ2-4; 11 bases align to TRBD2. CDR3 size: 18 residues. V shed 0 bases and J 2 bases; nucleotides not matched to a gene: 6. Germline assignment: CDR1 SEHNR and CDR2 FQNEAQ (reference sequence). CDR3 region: CASSLALVAGGTKNIQYF. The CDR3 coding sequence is TGTGCCAGCAGCTTAGCGCTTGTAGCGGGGGGGACCAAAAACATTCAGTACTTC. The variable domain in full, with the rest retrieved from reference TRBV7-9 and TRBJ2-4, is DTGVSQNPRHKITKRGQNVTFRCDPISEHNRLYWYRQTLGQGPEFLTYFQNEAQLEKSRLLSDRFSAERPKGSFSTLEIQRTEQGDSAMYLCASSLALVAGGTKNIQYFGAGTRLSVL.

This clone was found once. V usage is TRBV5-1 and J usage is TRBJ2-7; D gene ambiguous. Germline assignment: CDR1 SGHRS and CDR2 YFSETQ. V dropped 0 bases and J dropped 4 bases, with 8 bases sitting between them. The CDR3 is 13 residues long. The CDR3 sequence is CASSLDGAYEQYF. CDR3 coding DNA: TGCGCCAGCAGCTTGGACGGTGCGTACGAGCAGTACTTC.

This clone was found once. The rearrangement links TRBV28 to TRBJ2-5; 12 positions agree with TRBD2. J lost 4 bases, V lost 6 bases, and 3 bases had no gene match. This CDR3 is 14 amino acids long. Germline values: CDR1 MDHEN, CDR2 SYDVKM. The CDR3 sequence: CASSATSGRETQYF. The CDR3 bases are TGTGCCAGCAGCGCGACTAGCGGGAGAGAGACCCAGTACTTC.

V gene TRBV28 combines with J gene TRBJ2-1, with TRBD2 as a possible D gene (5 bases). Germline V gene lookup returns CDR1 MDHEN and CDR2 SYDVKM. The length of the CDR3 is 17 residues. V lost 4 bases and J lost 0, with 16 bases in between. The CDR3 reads CASSSVQEAASYNEQFF. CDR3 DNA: TGTGCCAGCAGTTCCGTCCAAGAAGCGGCCTCCTACAATGAGCAGTTCTTC. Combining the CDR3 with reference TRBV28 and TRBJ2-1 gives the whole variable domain DVKVTQSSRYLVKRTGEKVFLECVQDMDHENMFWYRQDPGLGLRLIYFSYDVKMKEKGDIPEGYSVSREKKERFSLILESASTNQTSMYLCASSSVQEAASYNEQFFGPGTRLTVL.

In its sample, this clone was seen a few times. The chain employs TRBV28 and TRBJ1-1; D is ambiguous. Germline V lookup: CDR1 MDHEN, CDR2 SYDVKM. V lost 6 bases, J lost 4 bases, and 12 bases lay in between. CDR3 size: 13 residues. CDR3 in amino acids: CASSPTSGTEAFF. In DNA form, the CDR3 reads TGTGCCAGCAGCCCCACCTCTGGCACTGAAGCTTTCTTT.

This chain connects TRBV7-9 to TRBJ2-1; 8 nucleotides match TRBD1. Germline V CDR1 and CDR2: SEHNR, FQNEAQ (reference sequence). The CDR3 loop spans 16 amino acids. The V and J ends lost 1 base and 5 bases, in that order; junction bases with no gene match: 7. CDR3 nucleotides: TGTGCCAGCAGCTTAGGGGCAGGGGGCTTAAACAATGAGCAGTTCTTC. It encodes CASSLGAGGLNNEQFF.

The CDR3, as DNA: TGTGCCAGCAGTATGCTAGCGGGACCTAATGCGAAAAACGAGCAGTACTTC. Amino acid sequence: CASSMLAGPNAKNEQYF. V gene TRBV27 combines with J gene TRBJ2-7; TRBD2 matches 9 bases. After removal of 5 bases from V and 5 bases from J, the junction contained 16 bases not matched to a gene. The CDR3 contains 17 residues. Germline V gene lookup returns CDR1 MNHEY and CDR2 SMNVEV (reference sequence).

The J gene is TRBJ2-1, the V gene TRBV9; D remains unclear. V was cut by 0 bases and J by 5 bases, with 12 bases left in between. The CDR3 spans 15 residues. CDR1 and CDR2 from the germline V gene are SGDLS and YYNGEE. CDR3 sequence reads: CASSVDWPLDNEQFF. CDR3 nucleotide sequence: TGTGCCAGCAGCGTAGACTGGCCGTTAGACAATGAGCAGTTCTTC. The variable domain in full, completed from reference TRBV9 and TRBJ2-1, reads DSGVTQTPKHLITATGQRVTLRCSPRSGDLSVYWYQQSLDQGLQFLIQYYNGEERAKGNILERFSAQQFPDLHSELNLSSLELGDSALYFCASSVDWPLDNEQFFGPGTRLTVL.

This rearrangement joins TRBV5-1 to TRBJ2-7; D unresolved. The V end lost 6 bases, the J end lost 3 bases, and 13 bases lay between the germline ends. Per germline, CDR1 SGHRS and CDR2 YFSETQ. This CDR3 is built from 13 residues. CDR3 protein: CASIGDEGYEQYF. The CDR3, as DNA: TGCGCCAGCATAGGTGACGAAGGCTACGAGCAGTACTTC.

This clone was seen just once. The CDR3 loop is CASSGGQSTDTQYF. For the CDR3, the DNA is TGTGCCAGCAGCGGGGGACAGAGCACAGATACGCAGTATTTT. J is TRBJ2-3 and V is TRBV9, with TRBD1 matching over 7 bases. This CDR3 region has 14 residues. Looked up from germline, CDR1 is SGDLS and CDR2 is YYNGEE. J was trimmed by 0 bases and V by 3 bases; bases with no gene match: 1.

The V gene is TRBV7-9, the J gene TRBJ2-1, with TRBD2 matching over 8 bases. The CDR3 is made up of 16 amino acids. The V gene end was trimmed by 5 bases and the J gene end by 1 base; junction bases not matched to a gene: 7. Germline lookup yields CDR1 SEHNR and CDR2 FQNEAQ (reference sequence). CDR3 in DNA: TGTGCCAGCAGCCAAACGGGAGGGCCGTCCTACAATGAGCAGTTCTTC. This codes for CASSQTGGPSYNEQFF.

DNA for the CDR3: TGTGCCACCAGCAGAGATATACAGGGGGCTAACACCGGGGAGCTGTTTTTT. It is translated as CATSRDIQGANTGELFF. The chain is built from TRBV15 and TRBJ2-2; 9 nucleotides align to TRBD1. V lost 0 bases to trimming and J lost 2 bases; unmatched junction nucleotides: 4. In germline, CDR1 is LNHNV, CDR2 YYDKDF (reference sequence). The CDR3 has 17 amino acids.

DNA of the CDR3: TGTGCCAGCAGTTTCTGGAGCAATCAGCCCCAGCATTTT. Its translation: CASSFWSNQPQHF. The rearrangement uses TRBV27 and TRBJ1-5; D is unclear. Between the trimmed V and J ends, which lost 3 bases and 1 base, there was a span of 4 bases. The CDR3 loop spans 13 amino acids. Germline-derived CDR1 and CDR2 are MNHEY and SMNVEV (reference sequence).

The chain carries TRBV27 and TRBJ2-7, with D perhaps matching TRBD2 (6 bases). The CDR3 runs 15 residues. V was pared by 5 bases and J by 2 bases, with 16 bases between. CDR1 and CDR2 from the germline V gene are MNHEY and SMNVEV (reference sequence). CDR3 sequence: CASSILGLPTYEQYF. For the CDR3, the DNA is TGTGCCAGCAGTATCCTGGGACTCCCGACCTACGAGCAGTACTTC.

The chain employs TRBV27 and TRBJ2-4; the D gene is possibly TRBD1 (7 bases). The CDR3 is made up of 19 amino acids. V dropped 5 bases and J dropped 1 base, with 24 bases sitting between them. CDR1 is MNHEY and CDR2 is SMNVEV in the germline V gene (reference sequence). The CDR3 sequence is CASSPTVGFRGVAKNIQYF. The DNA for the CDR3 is TGTGCCAGCAGTCCTACCGTGGGCTTCAGGGGGGTGGCCAAAAACATTCAGTACTTC.

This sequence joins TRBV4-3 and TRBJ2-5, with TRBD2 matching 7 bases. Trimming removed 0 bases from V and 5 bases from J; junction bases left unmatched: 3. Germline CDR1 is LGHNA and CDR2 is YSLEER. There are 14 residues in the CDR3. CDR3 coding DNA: TGCGCCAGCAGCCAAGAGACTAGCACGGAGACCCAGTACTTC. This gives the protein CASSQETSTETQYF.

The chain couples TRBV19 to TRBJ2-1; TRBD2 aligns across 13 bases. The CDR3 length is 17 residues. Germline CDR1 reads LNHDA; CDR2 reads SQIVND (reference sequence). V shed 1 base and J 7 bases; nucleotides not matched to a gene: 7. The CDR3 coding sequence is TGTGCCAGTAGTATAGTCGGGGGGACTAGCGGGATGAATGAGCAGTTCTTC. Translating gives CASSIVGGTSGMNEQFF.

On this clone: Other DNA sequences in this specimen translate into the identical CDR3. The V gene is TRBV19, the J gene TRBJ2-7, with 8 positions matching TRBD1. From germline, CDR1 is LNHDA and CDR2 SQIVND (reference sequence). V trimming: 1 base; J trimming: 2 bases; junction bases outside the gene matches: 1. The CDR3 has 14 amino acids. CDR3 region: CASSIGTGTYEQYF. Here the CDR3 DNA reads TGTGCCAGTAGTATAGGGACAGGGACCTACGAGCAGTACTTC.

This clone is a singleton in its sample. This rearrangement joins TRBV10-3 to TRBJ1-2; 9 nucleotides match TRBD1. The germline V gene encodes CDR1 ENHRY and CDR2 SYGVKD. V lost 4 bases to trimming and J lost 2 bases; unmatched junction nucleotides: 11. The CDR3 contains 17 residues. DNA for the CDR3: TGTGCCATCAGTGCGTTCGCGGGACAGGGTACGAACTATGGCTACACCTTC. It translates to CAISAFAGQGTNYGYTF.

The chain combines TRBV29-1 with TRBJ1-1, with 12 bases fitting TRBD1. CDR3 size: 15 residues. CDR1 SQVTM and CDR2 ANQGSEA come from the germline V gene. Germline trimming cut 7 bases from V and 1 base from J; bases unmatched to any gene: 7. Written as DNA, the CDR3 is TGCAGCGAACCCGGGACAGGGGGCCGGAACACTGAAGCTTTCTTT. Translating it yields CSEPGTGGRNTEAFF.

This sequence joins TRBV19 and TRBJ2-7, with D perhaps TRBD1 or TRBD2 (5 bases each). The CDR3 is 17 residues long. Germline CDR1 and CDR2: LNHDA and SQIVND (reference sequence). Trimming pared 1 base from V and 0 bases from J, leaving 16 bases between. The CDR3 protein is CASSIGGDVSSSYEQYF. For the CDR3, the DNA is TGTGCCAGTAGTATAGGAGGGGACGTATCGAGCTCCTACGAGCAGTACTTC.

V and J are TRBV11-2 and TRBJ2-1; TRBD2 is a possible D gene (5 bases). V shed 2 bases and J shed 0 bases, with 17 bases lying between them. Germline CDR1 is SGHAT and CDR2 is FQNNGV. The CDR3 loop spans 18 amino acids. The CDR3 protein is CASSLTVGNHASYNEQFF. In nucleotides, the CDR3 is TGTGCCAGCAGCTTAACGGTCGGGAATCATGCCTCCTACAATGAGCAGTTCTTC. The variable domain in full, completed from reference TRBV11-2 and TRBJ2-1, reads EAGVAQSPRYKIIEKRQSVAFWCNPISGHATLYWYQQILGQGPKLLIQFQNNGVVDDSQLPKDRFSAERLKGVDSTLKIQPAKLEDSAVYLCASSLTVGNHASYNEQFFGPGTRLTVL.

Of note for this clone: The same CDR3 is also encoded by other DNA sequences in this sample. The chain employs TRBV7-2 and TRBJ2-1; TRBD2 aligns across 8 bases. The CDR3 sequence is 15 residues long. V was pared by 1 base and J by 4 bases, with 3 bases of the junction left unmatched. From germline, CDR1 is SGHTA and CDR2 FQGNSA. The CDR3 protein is CASSLGASGYNEQFF. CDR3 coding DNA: TGTGCCAGCAGCTTAGGGGCTAGCGGGTACAATGAGCAGTTCTTC.

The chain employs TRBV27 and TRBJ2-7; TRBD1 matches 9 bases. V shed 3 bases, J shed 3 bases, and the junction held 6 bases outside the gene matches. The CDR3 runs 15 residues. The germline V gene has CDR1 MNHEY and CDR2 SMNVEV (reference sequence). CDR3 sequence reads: CASSFGGQGFYEQYF. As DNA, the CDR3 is TGTGCCAGCAGTTTCGGGGGACAGGGTTTCTACGAGCAGTACTTC.